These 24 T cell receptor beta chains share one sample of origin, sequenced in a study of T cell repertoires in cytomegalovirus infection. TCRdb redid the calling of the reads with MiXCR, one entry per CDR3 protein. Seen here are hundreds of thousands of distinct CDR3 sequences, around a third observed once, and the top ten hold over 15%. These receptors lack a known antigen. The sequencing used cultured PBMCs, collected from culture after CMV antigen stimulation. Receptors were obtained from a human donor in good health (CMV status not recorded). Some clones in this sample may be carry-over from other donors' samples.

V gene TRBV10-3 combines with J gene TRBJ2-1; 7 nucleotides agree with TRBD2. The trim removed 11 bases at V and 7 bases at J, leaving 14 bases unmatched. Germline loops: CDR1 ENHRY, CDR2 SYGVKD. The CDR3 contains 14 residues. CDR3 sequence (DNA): TGTGCCGTCTGCGAGCGGGGCGTGGGAAATGAGCAGTTCTTC. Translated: CAVCERGVGNEQFF.

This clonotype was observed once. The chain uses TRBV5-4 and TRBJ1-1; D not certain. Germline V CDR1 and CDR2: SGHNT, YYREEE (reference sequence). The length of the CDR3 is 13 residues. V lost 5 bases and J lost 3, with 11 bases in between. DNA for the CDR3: TGTGCCAGCAGTAAAAGACGGGACACTGAAGCTTTCTTT. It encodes CASSKRRDTEAFF.

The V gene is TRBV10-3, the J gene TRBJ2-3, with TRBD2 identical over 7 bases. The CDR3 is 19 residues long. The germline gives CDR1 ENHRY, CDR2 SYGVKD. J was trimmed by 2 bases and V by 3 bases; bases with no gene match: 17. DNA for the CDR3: TGTGCCATCAGTGAAGGGGCTAGCGGAGAGGGTTTGATCACAGATACGCAGTATTTT. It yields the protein CAISEGASGEGLITDTQYF.

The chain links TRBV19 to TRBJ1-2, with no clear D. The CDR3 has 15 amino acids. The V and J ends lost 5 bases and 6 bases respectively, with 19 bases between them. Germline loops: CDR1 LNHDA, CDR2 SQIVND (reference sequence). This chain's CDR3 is CASSLRNRAFNGYTF. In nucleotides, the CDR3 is TGTGCCAGTAGTTTAAGGAACCGGGCCTTTAATGGCTACACCTTC.

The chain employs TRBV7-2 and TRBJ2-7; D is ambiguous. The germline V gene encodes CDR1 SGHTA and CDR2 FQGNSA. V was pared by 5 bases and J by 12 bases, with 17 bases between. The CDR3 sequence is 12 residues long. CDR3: CASSPKVGRLYF. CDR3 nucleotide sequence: TGTGCCAGCAGCCCGAAAGTCGGGCGCTTGTACTTC.

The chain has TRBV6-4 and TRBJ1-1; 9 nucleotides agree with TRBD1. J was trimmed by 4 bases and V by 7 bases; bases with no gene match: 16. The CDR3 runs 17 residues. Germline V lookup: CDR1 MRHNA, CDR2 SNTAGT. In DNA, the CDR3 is TGTGCCAGCAATTATATCCGGGACAGGGATAAGTGCACTGAAGCTTTCTTT. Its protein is CASNYIRDRDKCTEAFF.

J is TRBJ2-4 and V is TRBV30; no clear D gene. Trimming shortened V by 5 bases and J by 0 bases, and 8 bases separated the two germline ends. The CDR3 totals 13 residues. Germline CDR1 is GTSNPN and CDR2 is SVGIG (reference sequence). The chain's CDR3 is CAWRKLAKNIQYF. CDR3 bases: TGTGCCTGGCGGAAACTAGCCAAAAACATTCAGTACTTC.

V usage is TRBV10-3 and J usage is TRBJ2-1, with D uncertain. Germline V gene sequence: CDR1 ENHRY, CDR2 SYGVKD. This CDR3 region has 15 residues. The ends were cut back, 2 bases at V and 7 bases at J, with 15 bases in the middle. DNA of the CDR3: TGTGCCATCAGTGAGATCGCGGCCCTGGGGAATGAGCAGTTCTTC. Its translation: CAISEIAALGNEQFF.

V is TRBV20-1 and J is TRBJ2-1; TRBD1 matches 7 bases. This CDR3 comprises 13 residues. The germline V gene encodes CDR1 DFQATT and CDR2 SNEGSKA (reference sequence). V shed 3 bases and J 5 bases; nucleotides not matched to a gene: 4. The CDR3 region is CSARADRDNEQFF. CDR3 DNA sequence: TGCAGTGCTAGGGCAGACAGGGACAATGAGCAGTTCTTC.

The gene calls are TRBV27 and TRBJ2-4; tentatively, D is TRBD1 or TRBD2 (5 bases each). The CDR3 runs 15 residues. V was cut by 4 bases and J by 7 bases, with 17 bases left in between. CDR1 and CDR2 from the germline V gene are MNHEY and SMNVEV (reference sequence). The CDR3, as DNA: TGTGCCAGCAGTTCCCTGGGACCCCCTGGGAACATTCAGTACTTC. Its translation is CASSSLGPPGNIQYF.

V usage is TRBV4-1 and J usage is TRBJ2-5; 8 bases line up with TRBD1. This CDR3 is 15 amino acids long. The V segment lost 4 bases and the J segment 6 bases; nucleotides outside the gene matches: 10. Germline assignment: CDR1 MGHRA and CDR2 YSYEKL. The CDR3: CASSRPGQAPQTQYF. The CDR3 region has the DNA TGCGCCAGCAGCCGCCCGGGACAGGCCCCGCAGACCCAGTACTTC.

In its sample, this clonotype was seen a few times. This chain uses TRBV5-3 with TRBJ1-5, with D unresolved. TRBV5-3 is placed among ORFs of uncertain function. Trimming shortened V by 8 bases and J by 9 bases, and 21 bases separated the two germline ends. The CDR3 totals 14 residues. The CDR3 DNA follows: TGTGCCAGCAGCCGCACTACCCAGCGAGGGCCCCAGCATTTT. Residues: CASSRTTQRGPQHF.

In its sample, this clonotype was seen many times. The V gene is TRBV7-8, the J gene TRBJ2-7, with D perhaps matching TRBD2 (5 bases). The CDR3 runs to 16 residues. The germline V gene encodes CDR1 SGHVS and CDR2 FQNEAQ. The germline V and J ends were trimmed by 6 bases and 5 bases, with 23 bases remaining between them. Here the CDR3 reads CASSQELWGNGDEQYF. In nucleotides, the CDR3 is TGTGCCAGCAGTCAAGAGCTATGGGGAAACGGGGACGAGCAGTACTTC.

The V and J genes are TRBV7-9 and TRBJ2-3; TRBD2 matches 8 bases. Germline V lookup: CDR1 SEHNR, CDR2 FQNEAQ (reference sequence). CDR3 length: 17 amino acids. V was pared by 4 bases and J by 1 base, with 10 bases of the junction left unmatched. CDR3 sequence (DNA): TGTGCCAGCAGCTCAATTGTAGCGGGAACTGGCACAGATACGCAGTATTTT. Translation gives CASSSIVAGTGTDTQYF.

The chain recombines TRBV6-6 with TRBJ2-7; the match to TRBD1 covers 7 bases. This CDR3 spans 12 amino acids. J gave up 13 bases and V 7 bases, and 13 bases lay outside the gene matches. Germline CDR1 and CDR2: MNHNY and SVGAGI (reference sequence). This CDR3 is CASNTRGGLPYF. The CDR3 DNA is TGTGCCAGCAATACGAGAGGGGGCCTTCCTTACTTC.

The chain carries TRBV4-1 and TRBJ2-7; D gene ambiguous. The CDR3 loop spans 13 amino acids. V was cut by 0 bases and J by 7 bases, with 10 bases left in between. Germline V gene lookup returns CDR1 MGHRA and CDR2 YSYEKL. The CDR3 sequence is CASSQDRAREQYF. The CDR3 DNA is TGCGCCAGCAGCCAAGACCGAGCAAGGGAGCAGTACTTC.

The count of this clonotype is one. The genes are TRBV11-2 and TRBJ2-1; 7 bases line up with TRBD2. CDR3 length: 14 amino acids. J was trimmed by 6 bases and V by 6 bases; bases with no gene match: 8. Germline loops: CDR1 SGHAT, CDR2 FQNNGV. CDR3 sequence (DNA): TGTGCCAGCAGGGGACTACGCCTACGCAATGAGCAGTTCTTC. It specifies CASRGLRLRNEQFF.

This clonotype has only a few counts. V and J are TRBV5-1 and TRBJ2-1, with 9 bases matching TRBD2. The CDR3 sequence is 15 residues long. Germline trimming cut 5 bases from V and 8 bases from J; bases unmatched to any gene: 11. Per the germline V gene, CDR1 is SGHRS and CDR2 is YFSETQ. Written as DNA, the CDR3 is TGCGCCAGCAGTTCTAGCGGGGCTCTAAGACATGAGCAGTTCTTC. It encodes CASSSSGALRHEQFF.

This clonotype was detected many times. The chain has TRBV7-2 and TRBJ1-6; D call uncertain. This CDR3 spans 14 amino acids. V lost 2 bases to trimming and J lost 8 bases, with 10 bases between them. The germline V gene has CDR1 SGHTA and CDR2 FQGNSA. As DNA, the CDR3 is TGTGCCAGCAGCTTAAGGTCGATCGATTCACCCCTCCACTTT. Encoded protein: CASSLRSIDSPLHF.

CDR3 in DNA: TGTGCCAGCAGCCAGGCAGGGGGGCAAAACATTCAGTACTTC. Its translation: CASSQAGGQNIQYF. This chain uses TRBV3-1 with TRBJ2-4; perhaps TRBD1 as D (7 bases). This CDR3 spans 14 amino acids. The germline gives CDR1 LGHDT, CDR2 YNNKEL (reference sequence). V was shortened by 3 bases and J by 5 bases, with 11 bases between the two germline ends. The whole variable domain, filled in from reference TRBV3-1 and TRBJ2-4, reads DTAVSQTPKYLVTQMGNDKSIKCEQNLGHDTMYWYKQDSKKFLKIMFSYNNKELIINETVPNRFSPKSPDKAHLNLHINSLELGDSAVYFCASSQAGGQNIQYFGAGTRLSVL.

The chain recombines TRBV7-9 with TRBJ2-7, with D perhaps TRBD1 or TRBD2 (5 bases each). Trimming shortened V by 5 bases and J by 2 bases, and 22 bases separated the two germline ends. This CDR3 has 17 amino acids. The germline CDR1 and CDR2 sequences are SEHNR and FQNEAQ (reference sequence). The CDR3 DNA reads TGTGCCAGCAGCGCGCTTGTGGGACCTAAGTCAACCTACGAGCAGTACTTC. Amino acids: CASSALVGPKSTYEQYF.

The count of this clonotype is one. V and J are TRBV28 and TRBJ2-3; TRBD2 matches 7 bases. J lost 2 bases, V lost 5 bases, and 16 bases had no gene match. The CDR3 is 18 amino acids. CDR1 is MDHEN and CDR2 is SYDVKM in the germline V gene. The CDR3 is CASSLTASWDYPTDTQYF. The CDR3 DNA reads TGTGCCAGCAGTCTGACCGCCTCCTGGGACTACCCCACAGATACGCAGTATTTT.

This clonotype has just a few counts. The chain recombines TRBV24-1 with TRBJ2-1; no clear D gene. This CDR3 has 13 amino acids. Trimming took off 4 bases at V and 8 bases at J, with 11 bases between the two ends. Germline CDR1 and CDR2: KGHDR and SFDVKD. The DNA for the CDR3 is TGTGCCACCAGTGAAGGCTATAAGGATGAGCAGTTCTTC. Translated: CATSEGYKDEQFF.

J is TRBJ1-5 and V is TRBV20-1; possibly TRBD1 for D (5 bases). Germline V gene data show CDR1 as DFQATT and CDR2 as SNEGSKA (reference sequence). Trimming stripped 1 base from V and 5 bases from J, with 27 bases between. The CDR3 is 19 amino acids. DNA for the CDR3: TGCAGTGCTAGAGGAGGTGGGGTCATGCCGGGGGATACCTATCAGCCCCAGCATTTT. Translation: CSARGGGVMPGDTYQPQHF.